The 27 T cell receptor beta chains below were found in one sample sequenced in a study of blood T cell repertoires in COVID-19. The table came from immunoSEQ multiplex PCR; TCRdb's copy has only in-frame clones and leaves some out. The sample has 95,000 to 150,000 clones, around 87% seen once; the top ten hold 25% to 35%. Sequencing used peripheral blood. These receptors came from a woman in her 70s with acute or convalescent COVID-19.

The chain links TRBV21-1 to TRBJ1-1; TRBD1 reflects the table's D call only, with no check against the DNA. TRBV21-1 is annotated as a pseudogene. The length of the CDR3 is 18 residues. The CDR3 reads CASSKESQWGRGMTEAFF. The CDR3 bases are TGTGCCAGCAGCAAAGAGTCTCAGTGGGGCAGGGGGATGACTGAAGCTTTCTTT.

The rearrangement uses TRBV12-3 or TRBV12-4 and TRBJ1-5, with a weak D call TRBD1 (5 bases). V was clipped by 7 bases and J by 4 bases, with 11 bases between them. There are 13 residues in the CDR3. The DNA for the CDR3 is TGTGCCAGCACCTCAGGGATGAATCAGCCCCAGCATTTT. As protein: CASTSGMNQPQHF.

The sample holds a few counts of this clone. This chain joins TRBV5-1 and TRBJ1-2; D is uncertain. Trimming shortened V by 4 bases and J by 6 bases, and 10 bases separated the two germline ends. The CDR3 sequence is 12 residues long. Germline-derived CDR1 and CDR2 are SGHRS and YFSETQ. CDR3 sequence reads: CASSPNGDGYTF. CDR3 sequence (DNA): TGCGCCAGCAGCCCAAACGGAGATGGCTACACCTTC.

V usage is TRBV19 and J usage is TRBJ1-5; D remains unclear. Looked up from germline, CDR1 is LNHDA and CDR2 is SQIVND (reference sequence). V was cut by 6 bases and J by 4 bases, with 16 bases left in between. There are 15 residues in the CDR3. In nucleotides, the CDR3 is TGTGCCAGTAGCCCGGGCCAGGCGGGGAATCAGCCCCAGCATTTT. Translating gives CASSPGQAGNQPQHF.

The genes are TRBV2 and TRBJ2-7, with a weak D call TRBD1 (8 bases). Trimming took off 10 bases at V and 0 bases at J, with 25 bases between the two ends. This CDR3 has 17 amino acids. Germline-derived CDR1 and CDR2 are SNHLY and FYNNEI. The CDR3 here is CANQRDRIENRSYEQYF. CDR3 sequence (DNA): TGTGCCAACCAGCGGGACAGGATAGAGAATCGCTCCTACGAGCAGTACTTC.

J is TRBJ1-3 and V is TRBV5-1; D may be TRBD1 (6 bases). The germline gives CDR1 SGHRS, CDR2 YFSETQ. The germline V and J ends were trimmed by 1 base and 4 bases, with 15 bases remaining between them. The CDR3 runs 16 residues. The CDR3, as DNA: TGCGCCAGCAGCTTGACGGCCAGGGGTAGGGGAAACACCATATATTTT. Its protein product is CASSLTARGRGNTIYF. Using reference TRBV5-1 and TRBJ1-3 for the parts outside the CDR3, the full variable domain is KAGVTQTPRYLIKTRGQQVTLSCSPISGHRSVSWYQQTPGQGLQFLFEYFSETQRNKGNFPGRFSGRQFSNSRSEMNVSTLELGDSALYLCASSLTARGRGNTIYFGEGSWLTVV.

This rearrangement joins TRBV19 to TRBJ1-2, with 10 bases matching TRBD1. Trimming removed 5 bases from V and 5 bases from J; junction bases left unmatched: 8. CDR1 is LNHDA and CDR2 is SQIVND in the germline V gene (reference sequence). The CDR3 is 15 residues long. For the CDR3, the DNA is TGTGCCAGTAGTTTGACCGGGACAGGGGAGTATGGCTACACCTTC. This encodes CASSLTGTGEYGYTF.

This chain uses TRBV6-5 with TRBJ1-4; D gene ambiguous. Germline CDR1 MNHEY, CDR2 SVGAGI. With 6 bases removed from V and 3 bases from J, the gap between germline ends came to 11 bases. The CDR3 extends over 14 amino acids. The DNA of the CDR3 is TGTGCCAGCAGAGACTTGGAGGCTAATGAAAAACTGTTTTTT. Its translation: CASRDLEANEKLFF.

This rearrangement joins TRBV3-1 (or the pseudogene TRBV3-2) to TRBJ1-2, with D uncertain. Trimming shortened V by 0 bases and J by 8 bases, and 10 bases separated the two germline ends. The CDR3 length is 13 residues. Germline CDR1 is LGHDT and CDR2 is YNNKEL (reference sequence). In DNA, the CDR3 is TGTGCCAGCAGCCAAGAGCCAGATTGGGGCTACACCTTC. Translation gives CASSQEPDWGYTF.

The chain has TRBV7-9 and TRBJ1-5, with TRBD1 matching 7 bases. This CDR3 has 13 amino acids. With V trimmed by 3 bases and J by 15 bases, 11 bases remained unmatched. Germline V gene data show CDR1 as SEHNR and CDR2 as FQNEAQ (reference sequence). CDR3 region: CASSFDQRGRMHF. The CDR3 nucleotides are TGTGCCAGCAGCTTCGACCAAAGGGGGCGCATGCATTTT.

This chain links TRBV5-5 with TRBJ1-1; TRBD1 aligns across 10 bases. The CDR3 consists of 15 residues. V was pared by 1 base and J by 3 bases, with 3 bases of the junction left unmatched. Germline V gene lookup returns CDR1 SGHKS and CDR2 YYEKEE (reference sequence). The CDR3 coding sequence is TGTGCCAGCAGCTTGAGGGGACAGGGGCACACTGAAGCTTTCTTT. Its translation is CASSLRGQGHTEAFF.

The CDR3 loop reads CASSRTGGRGSPLHF. The CDR3 DNA follows: TGTGCCAGCAGTCGGACAGGGGGTAGGGGTTCACCCCTCCACTTT. The chain employs TRBV6-5 and TRBJ1-6; 10 nucleotides match TRBD1. Germline trimming cut 5 bases from V and 9 bases from J; bases unmatched to any gene: 7. Per germline, CDR1 MNHEY and CDR2 SVGAGI. There are 15 residues in the CDR3.

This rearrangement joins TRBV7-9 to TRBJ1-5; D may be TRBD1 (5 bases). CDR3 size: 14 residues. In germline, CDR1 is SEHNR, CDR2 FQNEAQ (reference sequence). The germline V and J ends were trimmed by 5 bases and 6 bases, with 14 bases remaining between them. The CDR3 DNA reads TGTGCCAGCAGCAAACCGGGACTCCTTCAGCCCCAGCATTTT. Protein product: CASSKPGLLQPQHF.

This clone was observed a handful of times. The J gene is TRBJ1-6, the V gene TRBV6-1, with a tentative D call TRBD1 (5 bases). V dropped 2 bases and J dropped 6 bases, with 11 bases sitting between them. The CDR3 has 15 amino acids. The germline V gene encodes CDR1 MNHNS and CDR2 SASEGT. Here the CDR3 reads CASSEPRVSNSPLHF. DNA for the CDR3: TGTGCCAGCAGTGAACCCAGGGTGAGTAATTCACCCCTCCACTTT.

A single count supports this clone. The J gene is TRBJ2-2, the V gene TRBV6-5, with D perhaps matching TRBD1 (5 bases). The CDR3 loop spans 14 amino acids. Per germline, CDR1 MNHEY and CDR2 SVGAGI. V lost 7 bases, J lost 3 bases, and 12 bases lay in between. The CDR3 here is CASTNRPDTGELFF. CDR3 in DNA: TGTGCCAGCACTAACAGGCCTGACACCGGGGAGCTGTTTTTT.

The CDR3 reads CASSVELDTEAFF. The CDR3, as DNA: TGTGCCAGCAGCGTAGAGCTGGACACTGAAGCTTTCTTT. This rearrangement joins TRBV9 to TRBJ1-1; D remains unclear. This CDR3 region has 13 residues. Per germline, CDR1 SGDLS and CDR2 YYNGEE. Trimming left V 0 bases short and J 3 bases short, with 6 bases between.

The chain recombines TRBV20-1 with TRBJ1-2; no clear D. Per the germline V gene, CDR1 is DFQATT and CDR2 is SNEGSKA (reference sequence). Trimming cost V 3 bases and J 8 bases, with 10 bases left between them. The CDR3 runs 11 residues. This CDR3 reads CSASGGSGYTF. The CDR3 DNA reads TGCAGTGCTAGTGGCGGTTCCGGCTACACCTTC.

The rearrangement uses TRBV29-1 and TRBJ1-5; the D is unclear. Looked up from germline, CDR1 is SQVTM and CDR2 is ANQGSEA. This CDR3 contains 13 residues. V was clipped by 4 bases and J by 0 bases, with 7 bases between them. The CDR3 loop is CSVAGYSNQPQHF. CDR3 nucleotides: TGCAGCGTTGCCGGGTATAGCAATCAGCCCCAGCATTTT.

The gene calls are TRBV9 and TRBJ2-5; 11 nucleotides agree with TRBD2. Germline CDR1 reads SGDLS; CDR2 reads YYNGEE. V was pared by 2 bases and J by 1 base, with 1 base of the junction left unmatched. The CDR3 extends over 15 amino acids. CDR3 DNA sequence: TGTGCCAGCAGCGTTAGCGGGGGGGCCCAAGAGACCCAGTACTTC. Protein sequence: CASSVSGGAQETQYF.

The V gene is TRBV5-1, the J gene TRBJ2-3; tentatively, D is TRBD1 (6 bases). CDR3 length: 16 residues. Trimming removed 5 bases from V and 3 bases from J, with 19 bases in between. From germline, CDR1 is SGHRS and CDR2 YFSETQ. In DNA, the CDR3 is TGCGCCAGCAGACTGGGAGTGACAGGTGGGACAGATACGCAGTATTTT. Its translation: CASRLGVTGGTDTQYF.

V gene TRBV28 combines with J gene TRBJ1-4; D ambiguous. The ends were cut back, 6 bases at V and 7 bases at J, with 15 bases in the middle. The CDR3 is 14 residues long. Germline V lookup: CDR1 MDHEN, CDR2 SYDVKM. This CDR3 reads CASSPGEAREKLFF. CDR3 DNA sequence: TGTGCCAGCAGCCCCGGGGAGGCCCGTGAAAAACTGTTTTTT.

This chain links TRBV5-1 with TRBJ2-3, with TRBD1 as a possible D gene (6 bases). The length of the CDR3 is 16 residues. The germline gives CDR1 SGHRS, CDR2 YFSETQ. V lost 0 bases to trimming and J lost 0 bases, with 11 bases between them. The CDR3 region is CASSLGRDISTDTQYF. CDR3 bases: TGCGCCAGCAGCTTGGGCCGGGACATAAGCACAGATACGCAGTATTTT.

The CDR3 protein is CASSSTGGNTGELFF. In DNA, the CDR3 is TGTGCCAGCAGCTCTACCGGGGGGAACACCGGGGAGCTGTTTTTT. V and J are TRBV28 and TRBJ2-2, with D maybe TRBD2 (6 bases). Per germline, CDR1 MDHEN and CDR2 SYDVKM. The CDR3 spans 15 residues. The germline V and J ends were trimmed by 6 bases and 1 base, with 12 bases remaining between them.

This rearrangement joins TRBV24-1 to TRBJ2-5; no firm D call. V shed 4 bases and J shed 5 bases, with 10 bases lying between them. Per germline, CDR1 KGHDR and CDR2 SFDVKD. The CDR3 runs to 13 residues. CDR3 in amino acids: CATSDSFRETQYF. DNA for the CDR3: TGTGCCACCAGTGACTCTTTCCGGGAGACCCAGTACTTC.

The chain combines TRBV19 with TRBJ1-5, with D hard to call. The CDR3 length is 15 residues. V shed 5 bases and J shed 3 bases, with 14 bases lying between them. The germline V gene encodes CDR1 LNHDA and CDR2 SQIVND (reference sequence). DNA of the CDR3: TGTGCCAGTAGTTTGAGAGCACCTTCCAATCAGCCCCAGCATTTT. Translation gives CASSLRAPSNQPQHF.

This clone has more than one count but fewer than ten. The CDR3 here is CASSYSDIFNEQFF. The CDR3 region has the DNA TGTGCCAGCAGTTACTCGGACATTTTTAATGAGCAGTTCTTC. The J gene is TRBJ2-1, the V gene TRBV6-6, with a tentative D call TRBD1 (5 bases). Trimming removed 0 bases at V and 7 bases at J, with 10 bases between. The CDR3 covers 14 residues. CDR1 MNHNY and CDR2 SVGAGI come from the germline V gene (reference sequence).

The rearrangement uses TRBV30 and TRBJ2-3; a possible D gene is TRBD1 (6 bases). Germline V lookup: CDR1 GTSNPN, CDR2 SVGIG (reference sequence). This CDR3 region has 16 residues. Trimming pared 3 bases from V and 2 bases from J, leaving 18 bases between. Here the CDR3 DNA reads TGTGCCTGGAGCCCCTCCCGCAGGGGAATCACAGATACGCAGTATTTT. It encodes CAWSPSRRGITDTQYF. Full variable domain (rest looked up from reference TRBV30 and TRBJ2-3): SQTIHQWPATLVQPVGSPLSLECTVEGTSNPNLYWYRQAAGRGLQLLFYSVGIGQISSEVPQNLSASRPQDRQFILSSKKLLLSDSGFYLCAWSPSRRGITDTQYFGPGTRLTVL.